This T cell receptor beta chain was obtained from a study of blood T cell repertoires in COVID-19. Sequencing was performed with immunoSEQ multiplex PCR; in TCRdb, only in-frame clones are kept and a portion is missing. The sample yields 260,000 or so clones, 85% seen once. The sample comprised PBMCs or T cells enriched from blood (not recorded which). The source is a woman aged 45 to 65 who had recovered from COVID-19.

This CDR3 is CASSWRIFGQGPGGELFF. CDR3 in DNA: TGCGCCAGCAGCTGGAGGATTTTTGGACAGGGCCCGGGCGGGGAGCTGTTTTTT. This chain connects TRBV5-1 to TRBJ2-2; TRBD1 matches 8 bases. Unmatched junction bases numbered 17, after V lost 3 bases and J lost 7 bases. The CDR3 runs to 18 residues. CDR1 SGHRS and CDR2 YFSETQ come from the germline V gene.